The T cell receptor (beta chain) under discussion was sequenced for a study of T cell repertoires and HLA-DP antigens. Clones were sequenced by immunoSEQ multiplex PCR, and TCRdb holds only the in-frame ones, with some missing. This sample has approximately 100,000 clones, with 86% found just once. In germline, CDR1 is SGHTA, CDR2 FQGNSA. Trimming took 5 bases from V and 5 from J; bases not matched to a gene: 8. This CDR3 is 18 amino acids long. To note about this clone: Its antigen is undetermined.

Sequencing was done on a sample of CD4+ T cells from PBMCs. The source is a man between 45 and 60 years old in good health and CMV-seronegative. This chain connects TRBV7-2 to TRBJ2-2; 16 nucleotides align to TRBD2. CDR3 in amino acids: CASSPRGLAGGRTGELFF. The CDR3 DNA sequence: TGTGCCAGCAGCCCACGGGGACTAGCGGGAGGGCGGACCGGGGAGCTGTTTTTT.